The clone carrying this TCR beta chain occurred many times. Its specificity is unknown. The data are from a study of T cells in Graves' hyperthyroidism and ophthalmopathy. The study, taken as a whole, reports: Among thyroid clonotypes expanded above 0.001, most also appeared in blood. Separating ophthalmopathy from stable hyperthyroidism was achieved by a 13 V-J model.

The study left out patients who had uncontrolled infection, other autoimmune disease, pregnancy or lactation. The authors took PBMCs from 7.5 to 10 ml fresh peripheral blood. Researchers amplified the TCR beta CDR3 regions from RNA transcripts. First-round RT-PCR with HTBI primers amplified the TCR CDR3 region. In TCRdb, the multiplex PCR reads were re-called with MiXCR into one record per CDR3 protein. Of 410,000 or so distinct CDR3 sequences in the sample, approximately 14% were seen once. The clonotype originates from a man between 18 and 29 years old with Graves' ophthalmopathy. Sequencing was done on a sample of blood.

This chain's CDR3 is CASSPGAGWITEAFF. The CDR3 nucleotides read TGTGCCAGCAGCCCCGGCGCAGGGTGGATTACTGAAGCTTTCTTT. V gene TRBV3-1 combines with J gene TRBJ1-1; D perhaps matches TRBD1 (5 bases). V gave up 4 bases and J gave up 5 bases, with 17 bases separating them. Germline lookup yields CDR1 LGHDT and CDR2 YNNKEL (reference sequence). The CDR3 runs to 15 residues.